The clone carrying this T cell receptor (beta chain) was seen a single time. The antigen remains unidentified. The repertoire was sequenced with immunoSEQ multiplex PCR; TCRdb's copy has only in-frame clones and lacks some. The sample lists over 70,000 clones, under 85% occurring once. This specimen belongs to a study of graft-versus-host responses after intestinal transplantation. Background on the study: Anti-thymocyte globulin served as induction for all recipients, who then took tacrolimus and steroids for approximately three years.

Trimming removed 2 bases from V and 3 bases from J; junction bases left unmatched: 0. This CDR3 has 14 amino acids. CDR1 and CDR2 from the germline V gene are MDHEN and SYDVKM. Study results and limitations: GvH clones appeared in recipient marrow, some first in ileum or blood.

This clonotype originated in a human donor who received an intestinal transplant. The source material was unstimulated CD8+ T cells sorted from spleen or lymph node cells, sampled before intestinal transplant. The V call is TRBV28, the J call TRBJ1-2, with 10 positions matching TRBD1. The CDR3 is CASSLGTGDYGYTF. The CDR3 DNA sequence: TGTGCCAGCAGTTTAGGGACAGGGGACTATGGCTACACCTTC.